This section outlines one T cell receptor beta chain sequence together with its context. The entry originates in a study of blood T cell repertoires in COVID-19. Enrolled through a virtual design, the participants were between 18 and 89 years of age and came from 24 US areas. Libraries were prepared by immunoSEQ multiplex PCR; TCRdb keeps only in-frame clonotypes and omits some of them. The data hold 200,000 to 300,000 clones, with approximately 88% observed a single time. Per germline, CDR1 MNHEY and CDR2 SVGEGT. Between the trimmed V and J ends, which lost 4 bases and 0 bases, there was a span of 9 bases. The CDR3 totals 15 residues.

The source of this sequence is a woman between 35 and 50 years old with acute COVID-19. Specimen: PBMCs or T cells enriched from blood (not recorded which). The chain carries TRBV6-2 or TRBV6-3 and TRBJ1-4; D call uncertain. CDR3 bases: TGTGCCAGCAGTTTCATCGCGCCAACTAATGAAAAACTGTTTTTT. It yields the protein CASSFIAPTNEKLFF.